One and the same sample provided the 9 T cell receptor beta chains below, sequenced in a study of a mutant IDH1 vaccine in newly diagnosed glioma. Stated time point: week 11, during vaccination. It was 300 ug of mutant IDH1 20-mer peptide that made up each vaccine dose, given with topical imiquimod. Their cognate antigens are unknown. Assay: immunoSEQ multiplex PCR; the TCRdb copy retains only in-frame clones and omits some. The sample includes roughly 130,000 clones, about four fifths of them seen just once. Sequenced here: PBMCs, sampled from a glioma patient whose treatment included an IDH1 peptide vaccine. These receptors originate from a man aged 40-50 years with glioma.

The chain joins TRBV19 to TRBJ2-7, with TRBD1 matching over 8 bases. Per germline, CDR1 LNHDA and CDR2 SQIVND (reference sequence). The CDR3 has 14 amino acids. The V segment lost 3 bases and the J segment 4 bases; nucleotides outside the gene matches: 5. CDR3 DNA sequence: TGTGCCAGTAGTATTCGGCAGGGGGCATACGAGCAGTACTTC. Protein product: CASSIRQGAYEQYF.

J is TRBJ2-7 and V is TRBV7-2; the match to TRBD1 covers 8 bases. Looked up from germline, CDR1 is SGHTA and CDR2 is FQGNSA. J was trimmed by 6 bases and V by 4 bases; bases with no gene match: 8. This CDR3 has 14 amino acids. The CDR3 is CASSSGQGIGEQYF. The CDR3 bases are TGTGCCAGCAGCTCAGGACAGGGAATAGGCGAGCAGTACTTC.

V and J are TRBV6-6 and TRBJ2-7; D is perhaps TRBD2 (7 bases). Germline values: CDR1 MNHNY, CDR2 SVGAGI (reference sequence). The CDR3 covers 12 residues. V was shortened by 10 bases and J by 7 bases, with 17 bases between the two germline ends. The CDR3 DNA reads TGTGCCACCTCGCAGAGGGGGGGAGAGCAGTACTTC. Encoded protein: CATSQRGGEQYF.

The chain is built from TRBV2 and TRBJ2-5; no firm D call. V lost 6 bases, J lost 5 bases, and 13 bases lay in between. Per the germline V gene, CDR1 is SNHLY and CDR2 is FYNNEI. The CDR3 has 13 residues. DNA of the CDR3: TGTGCCAGCAGCTTTCGACGAACGGAGACCCAGTACTTC. This sequence encodes CASSFRRTETQYF.

The chain links TRBV10-1 to TRBJ2-7; D remains ambiguous. Trimming took 4 bases from V and 0 from J, leaving 10 bases between them. From germline, CDR1 is WNHNN and CDR2 SYGVQD (reference sequence). The CDR3 sequence is 14 residues long. Written as DNA, the CDR3 is TGCGCCAGCAGTGTCGGCGGCGCCTCCTACGAGCAGTACTTC. Encoded protein: CASSVGGASYEQYF.

The chain recombines TRBV11-2 with TRBJ1-2; D remains unclear. There are 14 residues in the CDR3. Germline CDR1 reads SGHAT; CDR2 reads FQNNGV. V was clipped by 6 bases and J by 3 bases, with 14 bases between them. CDR3 residues: CASRAYQFYYGYTF. The CDR3 coding sequence is TGTGCCAGCAGAGCTTATCAGTTCTACTATGGCTACACCTTC.

The V call is TRBV18, the J call TRBJ2-5; maybe TRBD2 (7 bases). With 7 bases removed from V and 4 bases from J, the gap between germline ends came to 16 bases. Germline loops: CDR1 KGHSH, CDR2 LQKENI. The CDR3 is made up of 14 amino acids. CDR3 residues: CASLPFRGAETQYF. The CDR3 DNA sequence: TGTGCCAGCTTACCCTTTCGGGGGGCAGAGACCCAGTACTTC.

The chain links TRBV7-2 to TRBJ2-7, with 7 positions matching TRBD2. The CDR3 length is 14 residues. Germline CDR1 and CDR2: SGHTA and FQGNSA. CDR3 in amino acids: CATQTSGGLYEQYF. The CDR3 region has the DNA TGTGCTACTCAAACCTCGGGGGGACTTTACGAGCAGTACTTC.

V gene TRBV4-2 combines with J gene TRBJ2-5; 10 nucleotides align to TRBD2. Germline values: CDR1 LGHNA, CDR2 YNFKEQ. V lost 1 base, J lost 5 bases, and 7 bases stayed unmatched. CDR3 length: 16 residues. CDR3 bases: TGTGCCAGCAGCCAAGCGGCTAGCGGGGGCCTGGAGACCCAGTACTTC. Encoded protein: CASSQAASGGLETQYF.